Described below is a single T cell receptor (beta chain) sequence and its context. Its antigen is currently unknown. This sample stems from a study of shared clonotypes between healthy human individuals. Study conclusions and caveats: Depth was large, yet rarefaction showed that sorted-subset sequencing was incomplete.

In the naive CD8 group, cells lacked CD45RO and were positively selected for CCR7, so terminally differentiated effector memory CD45RA+ cells were left out. Using roughly 200 ng DNA, tens of thousands of T cell genomes, the sorted-subset replicate PCRs were run. Profiling relied on immunoSEQ multiplex PCR, and the TCRdb table lists in-frame clones only, not all of them. The sample consists of about 870,000 clones, 85% to 95% of them appearing once. The CDR3 covers 15 residues. With 3 bases clipped from V and 3 bases from J, the junction kept 4 bases outside the gene matches. From germline, CDR1 is MNHNY and CDR2 SVGAGI (reference sequence).

The receptor was derived from a man aged 25 to 45 in good health. Sequencing was done on a sample of naive CD8+ T cells sorted from blood. This chain uses TRBV6-6 with TRBJ2-7; TRBD2 matches at 11 bases. CDR3 amino acids: CASSYGTSGSYEQYF. The CDR3 bases are TGTGCCAGCAGTTATGGTACTAGCGGGAGCTACGAGCAGTACTTC.